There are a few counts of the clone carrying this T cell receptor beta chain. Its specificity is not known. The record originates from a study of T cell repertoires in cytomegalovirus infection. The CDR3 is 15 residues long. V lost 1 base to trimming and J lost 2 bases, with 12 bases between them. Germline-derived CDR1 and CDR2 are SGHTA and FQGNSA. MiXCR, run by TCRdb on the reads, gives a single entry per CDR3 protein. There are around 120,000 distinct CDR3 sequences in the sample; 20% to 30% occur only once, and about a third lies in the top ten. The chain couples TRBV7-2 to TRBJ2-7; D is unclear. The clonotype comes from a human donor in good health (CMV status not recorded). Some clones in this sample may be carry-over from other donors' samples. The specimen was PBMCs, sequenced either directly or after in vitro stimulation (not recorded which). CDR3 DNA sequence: TGTGCCAGCAGCTTAGTTCCGGATTACCCCTACGAGCAGTACTTC. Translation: CASSLVPDYPYEQYF. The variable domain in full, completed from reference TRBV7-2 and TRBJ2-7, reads GAGVSQSPSNKVTEKGKDVELRCDPISGHTALYWYRQSLGQGLEFLIYFQGNSAPDKSGLPSDRFSAERTGGSVSTLTIQRTQQEDSAVYLCASSLVPDYPYEQYFGPGTRLTVT.